The 20 T cell receptor beta chains below come from one sample, sequenced in a study of CD8 T cell repertoires and HIV-1 epitope variants. Assay: immunoSEQ multiplex PCR; the TCRdb copy retains only in-frame clones and omits some. The data hold approximately 90,000 clones, with roughly four fifths observed a single time. Sequencing input: uncultured baseline CD8+ T cells from peripheral blood mononuclear cells (PBMCs). The source of these receptors is a male donor with HIV.

A few counts support this clone. V is TRBV19 and J is TRBJ2-1; D is undetermined. Germline CDR1 is LNHDA and CDR2 is SQIVND (reference sequence). The V and J ends lost 5 bases and 1 base respectively, with 12 bases between them. CDR3 length: 15 amino acids. CDR3 protein: CASSVDLWSYNEQFF. The DNA for the CDR3 is TGTGCCAGTAGTGTCGATCTGTGGTCCTACAATGAGCAGTTCTTC.

The chain combines TRBV28 with TRBJ1-4, with a weak D call TRBD1 (6 bases). V was trimmed by 5 bases and J by 6 bases, leaving 16 bases between them. Germline values: CDR1 MDHEN, CDR2 SYDVKM. This CDR3 contains 15 residues. The DNA of the CDR3 is TGTGCCAGCAGTGATCCTGGAGGGGGGTATGAAAAACTGTTTTTT. Protein sequence: CASSDPGGGYEKLFF.

V gene TRBV28 combines with J gene TRBJ2-7, with TRBD1 as a possible D gene (6 bases). Trimming took off 4 bases at V and 4 bases at J, with 11 bases between the two ends. There are 13 residues in the CDR3. CDR1 MDHEN and CDR2 SYDVKM come from the germline V gene. The CDR3 reads CASSWGQSYEQYF. DNA of the CDR3: TGTGCCAGCAGTTGGGGGCAATCATACGAGCAGTACTTC.

This clone was picked up a small number of times. The J gene is TRBJ1-1, the V gene TRBV28, with a possible D match to TRBD1 (6 bases). The CDR3 has 13 residues. Per germline, CDR1 MDHEN and CDR2 SYDVKM. V was shortened by 5 bases and J by 0 bases, with 7 bases between the two germline ends. The CDR3 protein is CASSRTVNTEAFF. The CDR3 DNA reads TGTGCCAGCAGTCGGACAGTGAACACTGAAGCTTTCTTT.

The chain has TRBV4-3 and TRBJ2-1; D might be TRBD1 (5 bases). This CDR3 contains 16 residues. Deletions cut 0 bases from V and 8 bases from J, with 17 bases between. Germline CDR1 is LGHNA and CDR2 is YSLEER. CDR3 region: CASSQDGQGLLDEQFF. Here the CDR3 DNA reads TGCGCCAGCAGCCAAGATGGGCAGGGTTTATTGGATGAGCAGTTCTTC.

J is TRBJ2-1 and V is TRBV7-2; 8 nucleotides agree with TRBD2. The CDR3 is 17 amino acids. Germline V gene lookup returns CDR1 SGHTA and CDR2 FQGNSA. Trimming removed 1 base from V and 2 bases from J; junction bases left unmatched: 7. The CDR3 reads CASSLDFTSGPYNEQFF. Written as DNA, the CDR3 is TGTGCCAGCAGCTTAGATTTCACTAGCGGCCCCTACAATGAGCAGTTCTTC. The full variable domain, in which reference TRBV7-2 and TRBJ2-1 provide the parts outside the CDR3, is GAGVSQSPSNKVTEKGKDVELRCDPISGHTALYWYRQSLGQGLEFLIYFQGNSAPDKSGLPSDRFSAERTGGSVSTLTIQRTQQEDSAVYLCASSLDFTSGPYNEQFFGPGTRLTVL.

The chain links TRBV6-1 to TRBJ2-7, with TRBD2 identical over 12 bases. This CDR3 has 17 residues. V dropped 2 bases and J dropped 2; count of bases not matched to a gene: 7. CDR1 MNHNS and CDR2 SASEGT come from the germline V gene. The CDR3 reads CASSERRLAGDPYEQYF. The CDR3 bases are TGTGCCAGCAGTGAAAGGCGACTAGCGGGGGACCCCTACGAGCAGTACTTC.

The chain links TRBV7-2 to TRBJ2-3; D gene unclear. Germline V CDR1 and CDR2: SGHTA, FQGNSA. V lost 5 bases and J 5 bases, leaving 8 bases between the germline ends. This CDR3 spans 12 amino acids. CDR3 protein: CASSPILDTQYF. The DNA of the CDR3 is TGTGCCAGCAGCCCCATTCTAGATACGCAGTATTTT. Using reference TRBV7-2 and TRBJ2-3 for the parts outside the CDR3, the full variable domain is GAGVSQSPSNKVTEKGKDVELRCDPISGHTALYWYRQSLGQGLEFLIYFQGNSAPDKSGLPSDRFSAERTGGSVSTLTIQRTQQEDSAVYLCASSPILDTQYFGPGTRLTVL.

Only a few counts were recorded for this clone. This chain links TRBV27 with TRBJ1-2; a weak D match, TRBD1 (6 bases). V shed 2 bases and J shed 2 bases, with 15 bases lying between them. CDR3 length equals 16 residues. Looked up from germline, CDR1 is MNHEY and CDR2 is SMNVEV (reference sequence). The CDR3 protein is CASSLSGLQGNYGYTF. The CDR3 coding sequence is TGTGCCAGCAGTTTAAGCGGTCTACAGGGCAACTATGGCTACACCTTC.

This clone occurred once. The chain couples TRBV19 to TRBJ2-6, with TRBD1 matching 10 bases. Germline V gene sequence: CDR1 LNHDA, CDR2 SQIVND (reference sequence). The CDR3 totals 18 residues. Unmatched junction bases numbered 7, after V lost 5 bases and J lost 0 bases. The CDR3 bases are TGTGCCAGTAGTCCGCGACAGGGGGCCTCCTCTGGGGCCAACGTCCTGACTTTC. This translates into CASSPRQGASSGANVLTF.

Only a few counts were recorded for this clone. This chain joins TRBV15 and TRBJ1-6, with no clear D. V dropped 2 bases and J dropped 9 bases, with 11 bases sitting between them. The CDR3 sequence is 14 residues long. CDR1 LNHNV and CDR2 YYDKDF come from the germline V gene (reference sequence). CDR3 protein: CATSRTGYGSPLHF. CDR3 bases: TGTGCCACCAGCAGAACCGGGTACGGTTCACCCCTCCACTTT.

The V gene is TRBV6-5, the J gene TRBJ2-7; TRBD1 might be the D (5 bases). The CDR3 totals 14 residues. The germline CDR1 and CDR2 sequences are MNHEY and SVGAGI. Trimming left V 6 bases short and J 5 bases short, with 17 bases between. The CDR3 DNA sequence: TGTGCCAGCAGCGCCGAGACAGCACTGAACGAGCAGTACTTC. Translated, it gives CASSAETALNEQYF.

J is TRBJ1-5 and V is TRBV28; 10 bases align to TRBD1. Germline CDR1 reads MDHEN; CDR2 reads SYDVKM. The CDR3 spans 18 residues. With V trimmed by 4 bases and J by 0 bases, 9 bases remained unmatched. The CDR3 here is CASSSVTGGLISNQPQHF. CDR3 sequence (DNA): TGTGCCAGCAGTTCGGTGACAGGGGGCCTCATTAGCAATCAGCCCCAGCATTTT.

The chain has TRBV5-1 and TRBJ2-5; 7 nucleotides match TRBD1. Germline V gives CDR1 SGHRS, CDR2 YFSETQ. With V trimmed by 0 bases and J by 2 bases, 7 bases remained unmatched. The CDR3 is 16 amino acids. The DNA for the CDR3 is TGCGCCAGCAGCTTGGGGGTGGCACAGGGGCAAGAGACCCAGTACTTC. Amino acid sequence: CASSLGVAQGQETQYF.

The J gene is TRBJ2-5, the V gene TRBV5-1; 13 bases match TRBD2. Per germline, CDR1 SGHRS and CDR2 YFSETQ. V was clipped by 4 bases and J by 3 bases; unmatched bases: 6. The CDR3 contains 16 residues. The CDR3 sequence is CASSLGGLAGEETQYF. Written as DNA, the CDR3 is TGCGCCAGCAGCCTGGGTGGACTAGCGGGAGAAGAGACCCAGTACTTC.

Concerning this clone itself: One junction end does not reproduce the germline sequence, and a read error may be involved. The rearrangement uses TRBV7-7 and TRBJ2-5, with 10 bases lining up with TRBD1. Germline V gene data show CDR1 as SSHAT and CDR2 as FNYEAQ (reference sequence). This CDR3 contains 15 residues. The DNA for the CDR3 is TGTGCTAGCAGCTCAGGACAGGGGGGAGCAGAGACCCAGTACTTC. Its protein product is CASSSGQGGAETQYF.

This clone was detected a few times. The chain carries TRBV7-8 and TRBJ1-2; 7 nucleotides agree with TRBD1. After removal of 5 bases from V and 4 bases from J, the junction contained 7 bases not matched to a gene. The length of the CDR3 is 14 residues. CDR1 and CDR2 (germline): SGHVS, FQNEAQ. CDR3 sequence reads: CASSDRSGGYGYTF. The CDR3, as DNA: TGTGCCAGCAGCGACCGATCAGGGGGCTATGGCTACACCTTC.

The chain recombines TRBV28 with TRBJ2-2; either TRBD1 or TRBD2 may fit D (5 bases each). V was cut by 4 bases and J by 5 bases, with 23 bases left in between. Germline loops: CDR1 MDHEN, CDR2 SYDVKM. This CDR3 has 18 residues. The CDR3 is CASSSPGPSGPRTGELFF. CDR3 sequence (DNA): TGTGCCAGCAGTTCCCCGGGGCCCAGCGGCCCGAGAACCGGGGAGCTGTTTTTT.

CDR3 protein: CASSFPGQGAKNTEAFF. The CDR3 DNA reads TGTGCCAGCAGTTTTCCCGGGCAGGGGGCAAAGAACACTGAAGCTTTCTTT. This chain connects TRBV28 to TRBJ1-1; 8 bases match TRBD1. V lost 3 bases, J lost 1 base, and 10 bases stayed unmatched. Germline values: CDR1 MDHEN, CDR2 SYDVKM. The CDR3 sequence is 17 residues long.

CDR3 coding DNA: TGCGCCAGCAGCCAGGCCCTACAGGGAGACTATGGCTACACCTTC. Translated, it gives CASSQALQGDYGYTF. J is TRBJ1-2 and V is TRBV4-1, with D perhaps matching TRBD1 (6 bases). This CDR3 has 15 residues. CDR1 is MGHRA and CDR2 is YSYEKL in the germline V gene. V lost 3 bases to trimming and J lost 3 bases, with 14 bases between them.